This T cell receptor beta chain was captured in a study of radiation and T cells in renal cell carcinoma. This clone showed up just once. Time point: baseline pretreatment blood. Treatment reported: 15 Gy SBRT to primary tumor, nephrectomy 4 weeks later. Radiation-treated patients gave blood at baseline, week 2 and week 4. This CDR3 is 17 amino acids long. Trimming cost V 5 bases and J 2 bases; bases outside gene matches: 10. The germline gives CDR1 SGHTA, CDR2 FQGTGA. Repertoires were generated with immunoSEQ multiplex PCR, while TCRdb's copy carries only in-frame clones and drops some. The data hold 45,000 to 65,000 clones, with 60% to 85% observed a single time.

The material sequenced was blood, taken from a patient whose treatment included radiotherapy and nephrectomy. The TCR comes from a man between 60 and 70 years old with renal cell carcinoma. The V gene is TRBV7-3, the J gene TRBJ2-1, with TRBD2 identical over 9 bases. In DNA form, the CDR3 reads TGTGCCAGCAGCGAAAGCGGGGCGGGAGGGGCCTACAATGAGCAGTTCTTC. Translated, it gives CASSESGAGGAYNEQFF.